This TCR beta chain was profiled in a study of shared clonotypes between healthy human individuals. Background on the study: The cohort had a couple of women and a few men, ages 18 to 49. General observations from the study: The sampled material consisted only of blood, and tissue repertoires are likely to differ. Against clonotypes common to all four donors, non-shared ones had lower generation probabilities.

CD45RO-negative, CCR7-positively selected cells formed the naive CD8 fraction, excluding terminally differentiated effector memory CD45RA+ cells. Repertoires were generated with immunoSEQ multiplex PCR, while TCRdb's copy carries only in-frame clones and drops some. The data show fewer than 850,000 clones, about 96% seen once. About this clone: Antigen specificity is unknown.

V was clipped by 4 bases and J by 0 bases, with 14 bases between them. The CDR3 runs 16 residues. The V gene's germline CDR1 is SGHDT and CDR2 YYEEEE. This chain links TRBV5-6 with TRBJ2-1; D unclear. The sequence came from a man aged 25 to 45 in good health. The sequenced material came from naive CD8+ T cells sorted from blood. The CDR3 spells CASSLGAQSSYNEQFF. In nucleotides, the CDR3 is TGTGCCAGCAGCCTGGGCGCTCAGAGCTCCTACAATGAGCAGTTCTTC.